The rows below give T cell receptor beta chains drawn from one sample of a study of beta chain features in type 1 diabetes. Generated by immunoSEQ multiplex PCR, the TCRdb table keeps only in-frame clones and is missing some. The sample has nearly 350,000 clones; approximately 8.2% are singletons. Material for sequencing was central memory CD4+ T cells from blood. The receptors stem from a woman aged 18 to 35 in good health. The CDR3 runs from the conserved cysteine through the conserved F or W. Fields, in order: V gene, CDR3 protein.

V: TRBV29-1
CDR3: CSAGRTGDNEQFF

V: TRBV27
CDR3: CASGWGPEAKNIQYF

V: TRBV6-1
CDR3: CASSEASGSFSYEQYF

V: TRBV27
CDR3: CASEAKGMGLAKNIQYF

V: TRBV29-1
CDR3: CSARSGTSGRVFTDTQYF

V: TRBV6-1
CDR3: CASSERESREAFF

V: TRBV7-9
CDR3: CASSLRRRTSDNEQFF

V: TRBV13
CDR3: CASSLFGTGASYEQYF

V: TRBV9
CDR3: CASSGHMNTEAFF

V: TRBV20-1
CDR3: CSAARSYEQYF

V: TRBV9
CDR3: CASSTGPGPSYEQYF

V: TRBV14
CDR3: CASSQEGARSLYF

V: TRBV28
CDR3: CASRTGVETQYF

V: TRBV9
CDR3: CASSSSGSTDTQYF

V: TRBV4-3
CDR3: CASSRRLGGNEQFF

V: TRBV4-2
CDR3: CASSSNWKREVPGELFF

V: TRBV19
CDR3: CASSINWGNTQYF

V: TRBV6-5
CDR3: CASSSSDSYEQYF

V: TRBV28
CDR3: CASSTLNTGELFF

V: TRBV9
CDR3: CASSVDSDQPQHF

V: TRBV7-3
CDR3: CASSLAGGRNEQFF

V: TRBV29-1
CDR3: CSVDYSGSGELFF

V: TRBV7-9
CDR3: CASSSDRDSRTQYF

V: TRBV14
CDR3: CASSGQGRVTEAFF

V: TRBV18
CDR3: CASSPGTSGSNIQYF

V: TRBV9
CDR3: CASSVRITGGMDTQYF

V: TRBV5-1
CDR3: CASSLSGTRNTGELFF

V: TRBV28
CDR3: CASSFAGYNEQFF

V: TRBV11-2
CDR3: CASSPPGSSYEQYF

V: TRBV7-2
CDR3: CASSLDAREYEQYF

V: TRBV19
CDR3: CASSIGSQETQYF

V: TRBV6-8
CDR3: CASRGRHSYNEQFF

V: TRBV2
CDR3: CASSDRVGNQPQHF